The 27 T cell receptor beta chains below come from one sample, sequenced in a study of OX40 agonist ivuxolimab in advanced cancers. Library construction relied on the immunoSEQ multiplex PCR assay. Entries here come from immuneACCESS through TCRdb and include only in-frame sequences with V and J called. Some clones fail to appear in such tables; in the studies checked, an unresolved V gene covers under half of the shortfall, and the cause of the remainder is unknown. Within this sample are about 81,000 clones, with around 83% of them counted one time only. The biggest ten clones account for over 0.2% of the sample. This sample comprised CD4+ or CD8+ T cells sorted from blood, obtained in a trial of the OX40 agonist ivuxolimab. All receptors derive from an adult with an advanced solid tumor such as melanoma, head and neck, liver or kidney cancer.

This rearrangement joins TRBV18 to TRBJ2-3; 7 bases line up with TRBD2. Germline V gives CDR1 KGHSH, CDR2 LQKENI. CDR3 length: 16 amino acids. Trimming cost V 0 bases and J 1 base; bases outside gene matches: 4. The CDR3: CASSPPTSVRTDTQYF. Written as DNA, the CDR3 is TGTGCCAGCTCACCACCAACTAGCGTTCGCACAGATACGCAGTATTTT.

This clone came up a few times. V and J are TRBV19 and TRBJ1-6; TRBD1 might be the D (6 bases). Trimming took 10 bases from V and 6 from J, leaving 16 bases between them. The germline V gene encodes CDR1 LNHDA and CDR2 SQIVND (reference sequence). This CDR3 is 14 amino acids long. DNA for the CDR3: TGTGCCACCAGTCTCCAGGGGATTAATTCACCCCTCCACTTT. This translates into CATSLQGINSPLHF.

As to this clone: Compared with germline, one end of the junction differs, possibly owing to a read error. The chain couples TRBV28 to TRBJ2-3; 9 bases line up with TRBD1. CDR1 MDHEN and CDR2 SYDVKM come from the germline V gene. The CDR3 loop spans 13 amino acids. The CDR3 region has the DNA TGTGCCAGCAGTCTGGGCCCCCGGGACAGGGCCCGTTTT. Translated: CASSLGPRDRARF.

V and J are TRBV2 and TRBJ1-4, with D possibly TRBD1 on 5 matching bases. CDR3 length: 12 residues. Germline lookup yields CDR1 SNHLY and CDR2 FYNNEI. V was pared by 4 bases and J by 8 bases, with 8 bases between. The CDR3 nucleotides read TGTGCCAGCAGTGCGAAGGGGGAAAAACTGTTTTTT. It translates to CASSAKGEKLFF.

The rearrangement uses TRBV28 and TRBJ1-4, with D perhaps matching TRBD1 (6 bases). In germline, CDR1 is MDHEN, CDR2 SYDVKM. Trimming shortened V by 4 bases and J by 13 bases, and 19 bases separated the two germline ends. The CDR3 runs 14 residues. The CDR3 nucleotides read TGTGCCAGCAGTTCAACTCGGGACACCGGACGACTGTTTTTT. Residues: CASSSTRDTGRLFF.

The chain has TRBV15 and TRBJ2-3; either TRBD1 or TRBD2 may fit D (5 bases each). CDR3 size: 15 residues. V lost 2 bases and J 1 base, leaving 10 bases between the germline ends. Germline values: CDR1 LNHNV, CDR2 YYDKDF (reference sequence). CDR3 amino acids: CATSRSGGRTDTQYF. CDR3 DNA: TGTGCCACCAGCAGATCTGGGGGACGCACAGATACGCAGTATTTT. The variable domain in full, with the rest retrieved from reference TRBV15 and TRBJ2-3, is DAMVIQNPRYQVTQFGKPVTLSCSQTLNHNVMYWYQQKSSQAPKLLFHYYDKDFNNEADTPDNFQSRRPNTSFCFLDIRSPGLGDTAMYLCATSRSGGRTDTQYFGPGTRLTVL.

V is TRBV9 and J is TRBJ1-2; D is unclear. Trimming left V 0 bases short and J 4 bases short, with 13 bases between. CDR3 size: 15 residues. Per the germline V gene, CDR1 is SGDLS and CDR2 is YYNGEE. The CDR3 coding sequence is TGTGCCAGCAGCGTAGTCGACCCGTCACTCTATGGCTACACCTTC. This sequence encodes CASSVVDPSLYGYTF.

In its sample, this clone was seen once. J is TRBJ1-2 and V is TRBV7-9; D is possibly TRBD1 (5 bases). Trimming shortened V by 1 base and J by 11 bases, and 14 bases separated the two germline ends. The germline CDR1 and CDR2 sequences are SEHNR and FQNEAQ (reference sequence). This CDR3 has 13 residues. The chain's CDR3 is CASSLELGGRYTF. The CDR3, as DNA: TGTGCCAGCAGCTTAGAGCTGGGGGGGAGATACACCTTC.

The gene calls are TRBV15 and TRBJ2-1, with TRBD1 identical over 9 bases. J was trimmed by 6 bases and V by 1 base; bases with no gene match: 7. Per germline, CDR1 LNHNV and CDR2 YYDKDF (reference sequence). The CDR3 sequence is 16 residues long. CDR3 nucleotides: TGTGCCACCAGCAGAGGTGGACAGGGGTTTCGCAATGAGCAGTTCTTC. Amino acid sequence: CATSRGGQGFRNEQFF.

The table lists this clone with a count of one. The chain has TRBV28 and TRBJ1-2, with D possibly TRBD1 on 5 matching bases. The ends were cut back, 5 bases at V and 7 bases at J, with 17 bases in the middle. In germline, CDR1 is MDHEN, CDR2 SYDVKM. The CDR3 contains 14 residues. CDR3 DNA sequence: TGTGCCAGCAGTCCGCCCCGTGGGGCGGGTGGCTACACCTTC. It yields the protein CASSPPRGAGGYTF.

The V gene is TRBV6-5, the J gene TRBJ1-1; D is unresolved. Germline V CDR1 and CDR2: MNHEY, SVGAGI. V was trimmed by 2 bases and J by 1 base, leaving 11 bases between them. The CDR3 is 15 amino acids. CDR3 sequence (DNA): TGTGCCAGCAGTTACCTGGGGAGGGCGAACACTGAAGCTTTCTTT. Translating gives CASSYLGRANTEAFF.

The chain has TRBV6-5 and TRBJ2-2; 9 nucleotides match TRBD2. The length of the CDR3 is 16 residues. V lost 4 bases to trimming and J lost 2 bases; unmatched junction nucleotides: 5. Germline-derived CDR1 and CDR2 are MNHEY and SVGAGI. The DNA for the CDR3 is TGTGCCAGCAGTTCCGGGCTAGCGGGAAACACCGGGGAGCTGTTTTTT. Residues: CASSSGLAGNTGELFF.

This chain joins TRBV11-3 and TRBJ1-1; D may be TRBD1 (5 bases). The CDR3 spans 15 residues. Germline loops: CDR1 SGHNT, CDR2 YENEEA. The V end lost 5 bases, the J end lost 6 bases, and 19 bases lay between the germline ends. The CDR3 DNA sequence: TGTGCCAGCAGCCCTGCCGGGACTCCAGATCCTGAAGCTTTCTTT. Translated: CASSPAGTPDPEAFF.

The gene calls are TRBV10-3 and TRBJ1-1; D not resolved. CDR1 and CDR2 (germline): ENHRY, SYGVKD. This CDR3 region has 13 residues. The V gene lost 4 bases and the J gene lost 6 bases, with 12 bases spanning the gap. CDR3 region: CAISGVITAEAFF. In nucleotides, the CDR3 is TGTGCCATCAGTGGGGTCATCACGGCTGAAGCTTTCTTT.

The rearrangement joins TRBV5-1 to TRBJ2-5; TRBD1 might be the D (6 bases). With 0 bases removed from V and 1 base from J, the gap between germline ends came to 7 bases. This CDR3 contains 14 residues. The V gene's germline CDR1 is SGHRS and CDR2 YFSETQ. CDR3 sequence (DNA): TGCGCCAGCAGCTTGGGGACAGTCCAAGAGACCCAGTACTTC. As protein: CASSLGTVQETQYF.

This chain uses TRBV2 with TRBJ1-2; D gene uncertain. The V and J ends lost 2 bases and 7 bases respectively, with 17 bases between them. The CDR3 extends over 15 amino acids. Germline V gene lookup returns CDR1 SNHLY and CDR2 FYNNEI. CDR3 protein: CASSEYPGDYSGYTF. In nucleotides, the CDR3 is TGTGCCAGCAGTGAATACCCAGGCGACTATAGTGGCTACACCTTC.

The chain has TRBV7-2 and TRBJ2-3, with 9 bases lining up with TRBD2. Germline loops: CDR1 SGHTA, CDR2 FQGNSA. CDR3 length equals 16 residues. The junction had 8 bases not matched to a gene; V was cut back by 5 bases and J by 2 bases. CDR3 amino acids: CASSPGTSKATDTQYF. In DNA, the CDR3 is TGTGCCAGCAGCCCAGGGACTAGCAAAGCCACAGATACGCAGTATTTT.

This chain links TRBV10-3 with TRBJ2-5; 8 bases are a match to TRBD2. The CDR3 totals 15 residues. Looked up from germline, CDR1 is ENHRY and CDR2 is SYGVKD. The V gene end was trimmed by 4 bases and the J gene end by 2 bases; junction bases not matched to a gene: 6. DNA of the CDR3: TGTGCCATCAGTGGTAGCGGGGATAATCAAGAGACCCAGTACTTC. Its translation: CAISGSGDNQETQYF.

The CDR3 is CASTRLAGGYEQYF. The CDR3 nucleotides read TGTGCCAGCACCCGACTAGCGGGAGGCTACGAGCAGTACTTC. The chain uses TRBV7-6 and TRBJ2-7; 13 bases line up with TRBD2. From germline, CDR1 is SGHVS and CDR2 FNYEAQ. The CDR3 covers 14 residues. V dropped 7 bases and J dropped 3; count of bases not matched to a gene: 3.

The table lists this clone with a count of one. This chain links TRBV5-4 with TRBJ2-2; TRBD1 is a possible D gene (5 bases). Between the trimmed V and J ends, which lost 4 bases and 4 bases, there was a span of 11 bases. Germline CDR1 reads SGHNT; CDR2 reads YYREEE (reference sequence). CDR3 length: 14 residues. The CDR3 here is CASSLRTSTGELFF. The DNA of the CDR3 is TGTGCCAGCAGCCTACGGACAAGCACCGGGGAGCTGTTTTTT.

The chain is built from TRBV2 and TRBJ2-7; the D gene is possibly TRBD1 (6 bases). Germline V gene lookup returns CDR1 SNHLY and CDR2 FYNNEI. Trimming left V 6 bases short and J 1 base short, with 19 bases between. The CDR3 extends over 16 amino acids. DNA for the CDR3: TGTGCCAGCAGCAGTACAGGGTTCGGCGAATCCTACGAGCAGTACGTC. This codes for CASSSTGFGESYEQYV.

The chain links TRBV28 to TRBJ1-2, with D perhaps matching TRBD1 (5 bases). Germline-derived CDR1 and CDR2 are MDHEN and SYDVKM. Trimming took 6 bases from V and 3 from J, leaving 14 bases between them. There are 14 residues in the CDR3. This CDR3 is CASRPGGSDYGYTF. The CDR3 nucleotides read TGTGCCAGCAGGCCCGGGGGATCGGACTATGGCTACACCTTC.

This clone was recorded once. CDR3 sequence (DNA): TGCGCCAGCAGCTCGGGGGGCGGAGAGACCCAGTACTTC. The encoded protein is CASSSGGGETQYF. The gene calls are TRBV5-1 and TRBJ2-5; the D gene is possibly TRBD2 (7 bases). Trimming removed 3 bases at V and 4 bases at J, with 10 bases between. CDR3 length: 13 amino acids. Germline-derived CDR1 and CDR2 are SGHRS and YFSETQ.

This chain links TRBV5-5 with TRBJ2-3; 7 nucleotides align to TRBD2. J lost 2 bases, V lost 3 bases, and 3 bases had no gene match. This CDR3 spans 14 amino acids. In germline, CDR1 is SGHKS, CDR2 YYEKEE (reference sequence). CDR3 in amino acids: CASSWDYSTDTQYF. The CDR3 DNA sequence: TGTGCCAGCAGCTGGGACTATTCCACAGATACGCAGTATTTT.

The chain couples TRBV6-1 to TRBJ1-5, with D unclear. In germline, CDR1 is MNHNS, CDR2 SASEGT. The CDR3 contains 13 residues. V lost 7 bases, J lost 2 bases, and 9 bases lay in between. The CDR3 nucleotides read TGTGCCAGCAACTGGCAGGGCAATCAGCCCCAGCATTTT. Translation gives CASNWQGNQPQHF.

The V and J genes are TRBV11-2 and TRBJ2-1; 10 bases map to TRBD2. The germline gives CDR1 SGHAT, CDR2 FQNNGV. This CDR3 is built from 16 residues. V lost 1 base, J lost 4 bases, and 4 bases stayed unmatched. The CDR3, as DNA: TGTGCCAGCAGCTTAGTGGCTAGCGGGAGATACAATGAGCAGTTCTTC. Amino acid sequence: CASSLVASGRYNEQFF.

The chain employs TRBV5-1 and TRBJ2-7, with D perhaps assigned TRBD1 or TRBD2 (5 bases each). CDR1 is SGHRS, CDR2 YFSETQ, per germline. CDR3 length: 13 residues. The ends were cut back, 4 bases at V and 5 bases at J, with 13 bases in the middle. CDR3 in amino acids: CASSRDGWNEQYF. The CDR3 nucleotides read TGCGCCAGCAGCCGGGACGGTTGGAACGAGCAGTACTTC. Full variable domain (missing parts from reference TRBV5-1 and TRBJ2-7): KAGVTQTPRYLIKTRGQQVTLSCSPISGHRSVSWYQQTPGQGLQFLFEYFSETQRNKGNFPGRFSGRQFSNSRSEMNVSTLELGDSALYLCASSRDGWNEQYFGPGTRLTVT.